A selection of T cell receptor beta chains follows, all from one sample in a study of response to subunit inactivated influenza vaccine. TCRdb fed the RT-PCR reads into MiXCR, producing one record per CDR3 protein. This sample has about 500,000 distinct CDR3 sequences, with more than 15% found just once. Material: CD4+ T cells sorted from PBMCs, obtained 23 months after vaccination. These receptors came from a man aged 50-75 years who received an inactivated influenza vaccine. The CDR3 runs from the conserved cysteine through the conserved F or W. The D gene is left open where the match is weak. Size is stated for part of the rows, as once, few or many counts, or as a class when the clone is expanded.

clone_size: NA; j_call: TRBJ1-1; d_call: NA; v_call: TRBV18; cdr3_length: 13; cdr3_aa: CASSATDNTEAFF; cdr3_nt: TGTGCCAGCTCAGCGACCGATAACACTGAAGCTTTCTTT
clone_size: NA; j_call: TRBJ1-1; d_call: NA; v_call: TRBV20-1; cdr3_length: 14; cdr3_aa: CSARTGTWNTEAFF; cdr3_nt: TGCAGTGCTAGGACCGGGACCTGGAACACTGAAGCTTTCTTT
clone_size: NA; j_call: TRBJ2-5; d_call: NA; v_call: TRBV20-1; cdr3_length: 12; cdr3_aa: CSVNRVQETQYF; cdr3_nt: TGCAGTGTAAACAGGGTACAAGAGACCCAGTACTTC
clone_size: many; j_call: TRBJ1-1; d_call: NA; v_call: TRBV4-2; cdr3_length: 13; cdr3_aa: CASSQEQGTEAFF; cdr3_nt: TGTGCCAGCAGCCAAGAACAGGGTACTGAAGCTTTCTTT
clone_size: NA; j_call: TRBJ1-2; d_call: TRBD1; v_call: TRBV27; cdr3_length: 15; cdr3_aa: CASRPSTGVAYGYTF; cdr3_nt: TGTGCCAGCAGGCCTTCGACAGGGGTGGCCTATGGCTACACCTTC
clone_size: few; j_call: TRBJ2-5; d_call: TRBD2; v_call: TRBV7-6; cdr3_length: 18; cdr3_aa: CASSLSFSSSGSQETQYF; cdr3_nt: TGTGCCAGCAGCTTATCGTTTTCCTCAAGCGGGAGCCAAGAGACCCAGTACTTC
clone_size: few; j_call: TRBJ2-3; d_call: NA; v_call: TRBV10-3; cdr3_length: 13; cdr3_aa: CAITTGNTDTQYF; cdr3_nt: TGTGCCATCACTACAGGAAACACAGATACGCAGTATTTT
clone_size: NA; j_call: TRBJ2-2; d_call: NA; v_call: TRBV7-2; cdr3_length: 15; cdr3_aa: CASPGLIANTGELFF; cdr3_nt: TGTGCCAGCCCGGGACTTATCGCGAACACCGGGGAGCTGTTTTTT
clone_size: NA; j_call: TRBJ2-3; d_call: NA; v_call: TRBV7-2; cdr3_length: 13; cdr3_aa: CASNPTRTDTQYF; cdr3_nt: TGTGCCAGCAACCCTACTAGAACAGATACGCAGTATTTT
clone_size: NA; j_call: TRBJ2-3; d_call: TRBD1; v_call: TRBV6-1; cdr3_length: 15; cdr3_aa: CASSPGTGKADTQYF; cdr3_nt: TGTGCCAGCAGCCCCGGGACAGGAAAAGCGGATACGCAGTATTTT
clone_size: NA; j_call: TRBJ2-7; d_call: NA; v_call: TRBV20-1; cdr3_length: 15; cdr3_aa: CSAVSGGGSSYEQYF; cdr3_nt: TGCAGTGCCGTTTCTGGGGGGGGCAGCTCCTACGAGCAGTACTTC
clone_size: many; j_call: TRBJ1-2; d_call: TRBD1; v_call: TRBV12-3/TRBV12-4; cdr3_length: 12; cdr3_aa: CASSSGQGGYTF; cdr3_nt: TGTGCCAGCAGCTCCGGACAGGGTGGCTACACCTTC
clone_size: few; j_call: TRBJ1-4; d_call: NA; v_call: TRBV29-1; cdr3_length: 15; cdr3_aa: CSVARRAGDNEKLFF; cdr3_nt: TGCAGCGTAGCCCGTCGGGCGGGTGATAATGAAAAACTGTTTTTT
clone_size: few; j_call: TRBJ2-5; d_call: NA; v_call: TRBV6-4; cdr3_length: 12; cdr3_aa: CASSNRAETQYF; cdr3_nt: TGTGCCAGCAGTAACAGGGCAGAGACCCAGTACTTC
clone_size: NA; j_call: TRBJ2-4; d_call: NA; v_call: TRBV4-1; cdr3_length: 16; cdr3_aa: CASSQDPASLKNIQYF; cdr3_nt: TGCGCCAGCAGCCAAGATCCTGCTTCCCTCAAAAACATTCAGTACTTC
clone_size: NA; j_call: TRBJ1-5; d_call: TRBD1; v_call: TRBV3-1; cdr3_length: 14; cdr3_aa: CASSRDSANQPQHF; cdr3_nt: TGTGCCAGCAGCCGGGACAGCGCTAATCAGCCCCAGCATTTT
clone_size: NA; j_call: TRBJ2-3; d_call: NA; v_call: TRBV6-2/TRBV6-3; cdr3_length: 13; cdr3_aa: CASNRGGVYTQYF; cdr3_nt: TGTGCCAGCAACAGGGGAGGAGTATATACGCAGTATTTT
clone_size: NA; j_call: TRBJ2-5; d_call: TRBD2; v_call: TRBV5-4; cdr3_length: 16; cdr3_aa: CASSLTLLAGKETQYF; cdr3_nt: TGTGCCAGCAGCTTGACGCTACTAGCGGGAAAGGAGACCCAGTACTTC
clone_size: once; j_call: TRBJ2-7; d_call: NA; v_call: TRBV10-3; cdr3_length: 14; cdr3_aa: CAISAGWSSYEQYF; cdr3_nt: TGTGCCATCAGTGCGGGATGGAGCTCCTACGAGCAGTACTTC
clone_size: once; j_call: TRBJ1-5; d_call: NA; v_call: TRBV29-1; cdr3_length: 12; cdr3_aa: CSAGERSQPQHF; cdr3_nt: TGCAGCGCAGGGGAGAGGTCTCAGCCCCAGCATTTT
clone_size: few; j_call: TRBJ1-1; d_call: NA; v_call: TRBV4-3; cdr3_length: 15; cdr3_aa: CASSQVLRRNTEAFF; cdr3_nt: TGCGCCAGCAGCCAAGTTTTACGCAGGAACACTGAAGCTTTCTTT
clone_size: few; j_call: TRBJ2-7; d_call: NA; v_call: TRBV10-3; cdr3_length: 15; cdr3_aa: CAISESKGKAYEQYF; cdr3_nt: TGTGCCATCAGTGAGTCAAAGGGAAAAGCCTACGAGCAGTACTTC
clone_size: NA; j_call: TRBJ1-2; d_call: TRBD1; v_call: TRBV4-3; cdr3_length: 17; cdr3_aa: CASSQDLQDRPNYGYTF; cdr3_nt: TGCGCCAGCAGCCAAGATCTTCAGGACAGGCCTAACTATGGCTACACCTTC
clone_size: few; j_call: TRBJ2-1; d_call: TRBD2; v_call: TRBV2; cdr3_length: 14; cdr3_aa: CASTGTSGIGEQFF; cdr3_nt: TGTGCCAGCACAGGGACTAGCGGGATTGGGGAGCAGTTCTTC
clone_size: NA; j_call: TRBJ2-7; d_call: TRBD1; v_call: TRBV10-3; cdr3_length: 14; cdr3_aa: CAINGQGYTYEQYF; cdr3_nt: TGTGCCATCAACGGACAGGGATACACCTACGAGCAGTACTTC
clone_size: NA; j_call: TRBJ2-3; d_call: TRBD2; v_call: TRBV7-2; cdr3_length: 17; cdr3_aa: CASSSGLAGSGTDTQYF; cdr3_nt: TGTGCCAGCAGCTCAGGACTAGCGGGGTCAGGCACAGATACGCAGTATTTT
clone_size: few; j_call: TRBJ1-2; d_call: NA; v_call: TRBV5-1; cdr3_length: 17; cdr3_aa: CASSLTTTQGVNYGYTF; cdr3_nt: TGCGCCAGCAGCTTGACAACCACACAGGGTGTTAACTATGGCTACACCTTC
clone_size: once; j_call: TRBJ1-2; d_call: NA; v_call: TRBV29-1; cdr3_length: 13; cdr3_aa: CSVATGPNYGYTF; cdr3_nt: TGCAGCGTTGCGACAGGCCCTAACTATGGCTACACCTTC
clone_size: many; j_call: TRBJ2-3; d_call: NA; v_call: TRBV2; cdr3_length: 12; cdr3_aa: CASSRDTDTQYF; cdr3_nt: TGTGCCAGCAGTCGGGACACAGATACGCAGTATTTT
clone_size: few; j_call: TRBJ2-1; d_call: NA; v_call: TRBV12-3/TRBV12-4; cdr3_length: 12; cdr3_aa: CASSPADNEQFF; cdr3_nt: TGTGCCAGCAGCCCCGCTGACAATGAGCAGTTCTTC
clone_size: NA; j_call: TRBJ2-1; d_call: TRBD1; v_call: TRBV15; cdr3_length: 16; cdr3_aa: CATSRAGTGAYNEQFF; cdr3_nt: TGTGCCACCAGCAGAGCCGGGACAGGGGCCTACAATGAGCAGTTCTTC
clone_size: few; j_call: TRBJ2-3; d_call: NA; v_call: TRBV18; cdr3_length: 17; cdr3_aa: CASSLTDVPLSTDTQYF; cdr3_nt: TGTGCCAGCTCACTCACGGACGTTCCGCTTAGCACAGATACGCAGTATTTT
clone_size: few; j_call: TRBJ2-2; d_call: NA; v_call: TRBV16; cdr3_length: 15; cdr3_aa: CASSPLGVNTGELFF; cdr3_nt: TGTGCCAGCAGCCCACTGGGGGTAAACACCGGGGAGCTGTTTTTT
clone_size: few; j_call: TRBJ2-7; d_call: TRBD1; v_call: TRBV28; cdr3_length: 15; cdr3_aa: CASSYSGTGNYEQYF; cdr3_nt: TGTGCCAGCAGTTATTCCGGGACAGGCAATTACGAGCAGTACTTC
clone_size: NA; j_call: TRBJ1-1; d_call: NA; v_call: TRBV15; cdr3_length: 16; cdr3_aa: CATSRRSGGVNTEAFF; cdr3_nt: TGTGCCACCAGCCGCCGATCCGGGGGGGTGAACACTGAAGCTTTCTTT
clone_size: NA; j_call: TRBJ1-2; d_call: NA; v_call: TRBV4-1; cdr3_length: 13; cdr3_aa: CASSQTRNYGYTF; cdr3_nt: TGCGCCAGCAGCCAGACAAGAAACTATGGCTACACCTTC
clone_size: NA; j_call: TRBJ2-4; d_call: TRBD2; v_call: TRBV20-1; cdr3_length: 16; cdr3_aa: CSALTPGTRAKNIQYF; cdr3_nt: TGCAGTGCTCTAACACCCGGGACTAGAGCCAAAAACATTCAGTACTTC
clone_size: many; j_call: TRBJ2-3; d_call: NA; v_call: TRBV12-3/TRBV12-4; cdr3_length: 17; cdr3_aa: CASSSRLWGSSTDTQYF; cdr3_nt: TGTGCCAGCAGCTCGAGATTGTGGGGCTCTAGCACAGATACGCAGTATTTT
clone_size: NA; j_call: TRBJ2-1; d_call: NA; v_call: TRBV10-3; cdr3_length: 16; cdr3_aa: CAISQNRDKSYNEQFF; cdr3_nt: TGTGCCATCAGTCAAAACCGGGACAAGTCCTACAATGAGCAGTTCTTC
clone_size: few; j_call: TRBJ1-5; d_call: TRBD1; v_call: TRBV20-1; cdr3_length: 14; cdr3_aa: CSAKDRISNQPQHF; cdr3_nt: TGCAGTGCTAAGGACAGGATTAGCAATCAGCCCCAGCATTTT
clone_size: NA; j_call: TRBJ2-2; d_call: TRBD2; v_call: TRBV7-3; cdr3_length: 18; cdr3_aa: CASSLLSPLAGGTGELFF; cdr3_nt: TGTGCCAGCAGCTTATTATCTCCTCTAGCGGGAGGCACCGGGGAGCTGTTTTTT
clone_size: NA; j_call: TRBJ1-4; d_call: TRBD1; v_call: TRBV20-1; cdr3_length: 14; cdr3_aa: CSARDGTANEKLFF; cdr3_nt: TGCAGTGCTAGAGATGGGACAGCAAATGAAAAACTGTTTTTT
clone_size: NA; j_call: TRBJ2-7; d_call: NA; v_call: TRBV5-1; cdr3_length: 13; cdr3_aa: CASSLTESYEQYF; cdr3_nt: TGCGCCAGCAGCTTGACTGAGAGCTACGAGCAGTACTTC
clone_size: few; j_call: TRBJ2-3; d_call: TRBD2; v_call: TRBV29-1; cdr3_length: 14; cdr3_aa: CSVRRTSGSNTQYF; cdr3_nt: TGCAGCGTTCGAAGGACTAGCGGGAGTAATACGCAGTATTTT
clone_size: few; j_call: TRBJ2-1; d_call: NA; v_call: TRBV2; cdr3_length: 12; cdr3_aa: CASSEQAGEQFF; cdr3_nt: TGTGCCAGCAGTGAACAGGCAGGGGAGCAGTTCTTC
clone_size: NA; j_call: TRBJ1-5; d_call: NA; v_call: TRBV20-1; cdr3_length: 14; cdr3_aa: CSASHGGANQPQHF; cdr3_nt: TGCAGTGCGAGTCATGGAGGGGCGAATCAGCCCCAGCATTTT
clone_size: few; j_call: TRBJ1-5; d_call: TRBD1; v_call: TRBV2; cdr3_length: 15; cdr3_aa: CASSEDQGAGQPQHF; cdr3_nt: TGTGCCAGCAGTGAAGATCAGGGGGCAGGTCAGCCCCAGCATTTT
clone_size: few; j_call: TRBJ1-5; d_call: NA; v_call: TRBV12-3/TRBV12-4; cdr3_length: 15; cdr3_aa: CASSLAQGNNQPQHF; cdr3_nt: TGTGCCAGCAGTTTAGCGCAAGGAAACAATCAGCCCCAGCATTTT
clone_size: few; j_call: TRBJ2-7; d_call: NA; v_call: TRBV14; cdr3_length: 11; cdr3_aa: CASSHGQGVYF; cdr3_nt: TGTGCCAGCAGCCACGGGCAGGGCGTTTACTTC
clone_size: once; j_call: TRBJ2-1; d_call: TRBD2; v_call: TRBV10-3; cdr3_length: 16; cdr3_aa: CAISERGGGSYNEQFF; cdr3_nt: TGTGCCATCAGTGAGCGCGGCGGGGGTTCCTACAATGAGCAGTTCTTC
clone_size: many; j_call: TRBJ2-3; d_call: TRBD2; v_call: TRBV15; cdr3_length: 16; cdr3_aa: CATSTLSGRGRDTQYF; cdr3_nt: TGTGCCACCAGCACCCTTAGCGGGAGAGGGAGAGATACGCAGTATTTT
clone_size: few; j_call: TRBJ1-2; d_call: TRBD1; v_call: TRBV4-2; cdr3_length: 15; cdr3_aa: CASSGGDSADYGYTF; cdr3_nt: TGTGCCAGCAGCGGCGGGGACAGCGCAGACTATGGCTACACCTTC
clone_size: once; j_call: TRBJ1-5; d_call: NA; v_call: TRBV11-2; cdr3_length: 13; cdr3_aa: CASSLALDQPQHF; cdr3_nt: TGTGCCAGCAGCTTAGCCCTGGATCAGCCCCAGCATTTT
clone_size: NA; j_call: TRBJ1-2; d_call: TRBD1; v_call: TRBV7-9; cdr3_length: 15; cdr3_aa: CASTNWDRENYGYTF; cdr3_nt: TGTGCCAGCACCAACTGGGACAGGGAGAACTATGGCTACACCTTC
clone_size: NA; j_call: TRBJ2-6; d_call: NA; v_call: TRBV11-2; cdr3_length: 18; cdr3_aa: CASSLGSGHLSGANVLTF; cdr3_nt: TGTGCCAGCAGCTTAGGGTCGGGACACCTCTCTGGGGCCAACGTCCTGACTTTC
clone_size: few; j_call: TRBJ2-3; d_call: TRBD2; v_call: TRBV7-8; cdr3_length: 15; cdr3_aa: CASSYGLASTDTQYF; cdr3_nt: TGTGCCAGCAGCTATGGACTAGCAAGCACAGATACGCAGTATTTT
clone_size: once; j_call: TRBJ2-7; d_call: NA; v_call: TRBV7-8; cdr3_length: 14; cdr3_aa: CASSVGRIPYEQYF; cdr3_nt: TGTGCCAGCAGCGTCGGACGAATACCCTACGAGCAGTACTTC
clone_size: NA; j_call: TRBJ2-7; d_call: TRBD2; v_call: TRBV6-5; cdr3_length: 13; cdr3_aa: CASSYRREHEQYF; cdr3_nt: TGTGCCAGCAGTTACCGGCGGGAGCACGAGCAGTACTTC
clone_size: NA; j_call: TRBJ2-3; d_call: TRBD2; v_call: TRBV6-2/TRBV6-3; cdr3_length: 16; cdr3_aa: CASSYRASGLGDTQYF; cdr3_nt: TGTGCCAGCAGTTACCGCGCTAGCGGACTCGGGGATACGCAGTATTTT
clone_size: few; j_call: TRBJ1-2; d_call: NA; v_call: TRBV21-1; cdr3_length: 14; cdr3_aa: CASSEAPSNYGYTF; cdr3_nt: TGTGCCAGCAGCGAGGCCCCTTCTAACTATGGCTACACCTTC